The clone carrying this T cell receptor beta chain was detected only a few times. Its antigen is currently unknown. The sample originates from a study of T cell repertoires in cytomegalovirus infection. Study-wide context: It was the public TCR beta signatures that indicated both CMV infection and matching HLA type.

Germline CDR1 SGHNT, CDR2 YYREEE (reference sequence). V shed 5 bases, J shed 5 bases, and the junction held 7 bases outside the gene matches. This CDR3 region has 15 residues. Study results and limitations: Totalled public TCR beta family frequency picked out people who carried CMV plus the relevant HLA. The response measured ex vivo was dominated by TCR beta clonotypes (HLA-C-restricted and CMV-specific).

TCRdb reprocessed the reads via MiXCR and lists one record per CDR3 protein. Here the sample spans around 280,000 distinct CDR3 sequences, about 13% being singletons. The source of this sequence is a human donor in good health (CMV status not recorded). Some clones in this sample may be carry-over from other donors' samples. The gene calls are TRBV5-4 and TRBJ2-1, with 10 bases fitting TRBD2. The sequenced material came from PBMCs. The CDR3 here is CASRTTSGINNEQFF. The DNA for the CDR3 is TGTGCCAGCAGAACTACTAGCGGGATTAACAATGAGCAGTTCTTC.